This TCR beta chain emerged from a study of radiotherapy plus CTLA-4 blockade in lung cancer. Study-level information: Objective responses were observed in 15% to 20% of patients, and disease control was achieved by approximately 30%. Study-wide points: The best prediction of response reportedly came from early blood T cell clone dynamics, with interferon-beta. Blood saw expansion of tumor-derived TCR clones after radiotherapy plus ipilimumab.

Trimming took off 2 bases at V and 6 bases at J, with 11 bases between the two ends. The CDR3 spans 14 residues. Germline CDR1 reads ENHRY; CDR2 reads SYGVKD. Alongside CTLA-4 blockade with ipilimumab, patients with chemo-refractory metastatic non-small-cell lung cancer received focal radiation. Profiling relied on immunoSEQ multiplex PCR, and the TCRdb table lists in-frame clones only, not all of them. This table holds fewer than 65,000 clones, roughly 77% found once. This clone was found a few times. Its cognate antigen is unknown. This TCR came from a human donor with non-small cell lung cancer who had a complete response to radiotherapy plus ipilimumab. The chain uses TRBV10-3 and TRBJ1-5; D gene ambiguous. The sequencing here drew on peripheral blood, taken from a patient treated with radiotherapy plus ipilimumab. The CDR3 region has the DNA TGTGCCATCAGTGAGGGTAGCTATGTTCAGCCCCAGCATTTT. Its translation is CAISEGSYVQPQHF.